The present T cell receptor (beta chain) was sequenced within a study of response to subunit inactivated influenza vaccine. This clonotype was seen only a few times. Its antigen remains unidentified. TCRdb called the RT-PCR reads again in MiXCR, with one record for every CDR3 protein. Of about 700,000 distinct CDR3 sequences listed, around 14% are singletons. There are 14 residues in the CDR3. V was pared by 4 bases and J by 3 bases, with 12 bases between. The germline CDR1 and CDR2 sequences are SQVTM and ANQGSEA. General study points: Authors proposed each seasonal influenza vaccination draws in few new T cells.

The genes are TRBV29-1 and TRBJ1-4; weak D call: TRBD1 (5 bases). The sequenced sample was PBMCs from blood, obtained around 15 days before vaccination. The clonotype was recovered from a man aged 45-65 years who received an inactivated influenza vaccine. CDR3 DNA sequence: TGCAGCGTTGCTGAGGGGACGGCTAATGAAAAACTGTTTTTT. It specifies CSVAEGTANEKLFF.